Reported below is one TCR beta chain. As yet, its antigen is unknown. The protocol was immunoSEQ multiplex PCR, while the TCRdb copy is restricted to in-frame clones and leaves out a portion. The sample gives 5,500 to 7,000 clones, 65% to 70% of which show up once; 43% is in the top ten. This specimen belongs to a study of CD8 T cell repertoires and HIV-1 epitope variants. Overall study context: T cells were stimulated with Twenty-five Gag and Nef peptides separately. Controls were a CMV, EBV and flu pool, Ebola AY9, and no peptide. An uncultured baseline aliquot held 1M T cells. Tested: three Gag epitope families, Nef HW9 and YT9.

CDR1 SGDLS and CDR2 YYNGEE come from the germline V gene. The CDR3 runs to 15 residues. J gave up 4 bases and V 1 base, and 4 bases lay outside the gene matches. The chain recombines TRBV9 with TRBJ2-3; 9 bases are shared with TRBD2. The sequencing input was cultured CD8+ T cells derived from PBMCs. This sequence was found in a male donor with HIV. Written as DNA, the CDR3 is TGTGCCAGCAGCGTACTAGCGGGGATAGCAGATACGCAGTATTTT. Translating it yields CASSVLAGIADTQYF.